Shown below are 32 T cell receptor beta chains from a single sample sequenced in a study of T cells in tuberculosis. The assay was immunoSEQ multiplex PCR, and TCRdb's table has in-frame clones only and misses some. The sample records roughly 34,000 clones, under 98% being singletons. The sequencing sample was made of PBMCs. These receptors were collected from a donor between 10 and 35 years old with latent tuberculosis or without tuberculosis infection.

The chain recombines TRBV6-1 with TRBJ2-6; D gene unclear. Deletions cut 1 base from V and 4 bases from J, with 14 bases between. Germline values: CDR1 MNHNS, CDR2 SASEGT. This CDR3 is 17 amino acids long. The CDR3 DNA reads as TGTGCCAGCAGTGAAGGTTGGGTGGGCCTCGGGGCCAACGTCCTGACTTTC. Its protein is CASSEGWVGLGANVLTF.

This chain connects TRBV5-4 to TRBJ1-1; D is possibly TRBD1 (5 bases). Germline V gene data show CDR1 as SGHNT and CDR2 as YYREEE (reference sequence). Trimming removed 5 bases at V and 6 bases at J, with 17 bases between. The CDR3 covers 14 residues. The CDR3 sequence is CASRPGGGRSEAFF. The CDR3 DNA reads as TGTGCCAGCAGACCGGGGGGGGGAAGGTCTGAAGCTTTCTTT.

The chain recombines TRBV28 with TRBJ2-7, with 7 positions matching TRBD1. V dropped 4 bases and J dropped 1; count of bases not matched to a gene: 4. The CDR3 loop spans 14 amino acids. CDR1 and CDR2 from the germline V gene are MDHEN and SYDVKM. This CDR3 is CASSSPGGSYEQYF. The CDR3 DNA reads TGTGCCAGCAGTTCACCAGGGGGTTCCTACGAGCAGTACTTC.

The genes are TRBV19 and TRBJ2-7, with D possibly being TRBD2 (6 bases). Germline lookup yields CDR1 LNHDA and CDR2 SQIVND (reference sequence). The CDR3 has 13 residues. Deletions cut 4 bases from V and 4 bases from J, with 11 bases between. CDR3 amino acids: CASSNSGGYEQYF. CDR3 nucleotide sequence: TGTGCCAGTAGTAACAGTGGAGGGTACGAGCAGTACTTC. Full variable domain (remainder filled in from reference TRBV19 and TRBJ2-7): DGGITQSPKYLFRKEGQNVTLSCEQNLNHDAMYWYRQDPGQGLRLIYYSQIVNDFQKGDIAEGYSVSREKKESFPLTVTSAQKNPTAFYLCASSNSGGYEQYFGPGTRLTVT.

The CDR3 bases are TGTGCCAGCAGCTCCAGGGGAAACGAGCAGTACTTC. It translates to CASSSRGNEQYF. This chain links TRBV5-6 with TRBJ2-7; D might be TRBD1 (6 bases). Germline V lookup: CDR1 SGHDT, CDR2 YYEEEE. This CDR3 spans 12 amino acids. V gave up 3 bases and J gave up 5 bases, with 9 bases separating them.

The chain has TRBV27 and TRBJ1-1, with D maybe TRBD1 (5 bases). Germline V CDR1 and CDR2: MNHEY, SMNVEV (reference sequence). Trimming pared 3 bases from V and 0 bases from J, leaving 11 bases between. The CDR3 is 15 residues long. CDR3 bases: TGTGCCAGCAGTTTTTCGGGGGTCCTGAACACTGAAGCTTTCTTT. This codes for CASSFSGVLNTEAFF.

The chain carries TRBV19 and TRBJ1-2; unclear D gene. The CDR3 covers 13 residues. Germline values: CDR1 LNHDA, CDR2 SQIVND (reference sequence). V lost 1 base to trimming and J lost 7 bases, with 10 bases between them. The CDR3 protein is CASSIVGVGGYTF. As DNA, the CDR3 is TGTGCCAGTAGTATAGTTGGAGTCGGTGGCTACACCTTC.

J is TRBJ1-5 and V is TRBV19; no reliable D call. Trimming pared 5 bases from V and 2 bases from J, leaving 16 bases between. Germline V gene data show CDR1 as LNHDA and CDR2 as SQIVND (reference sequence). The CDR3 contains 16 residues. The CDR3 region is CASSSQTRYGNQPQHF. Here the CDR3 DNA reads TGTGCCAGTAGTTCGCAGACGCGGTACGGCAATCAGCCCCAGCATTTT.

The gene calls are TRBV2 and TRBJ2-2; possible D gene TRBD2, 6 bases. CDR1 is SNHLY and CDR2 is FYNNEI in the germline V gene. With 1 base removed from V and 0 bases from J, the gap between germline ends came to 6 bases. The CDR3 is made up of 15 amino acids. Here the CDR3 reads CASSEGTTNTGELFF. The CDR3 DNA follows: TGTGCCAGCAGTGAAGGGACTACGAACACCGGGGAGCTGTTTTTT.

This clone was counted a single time. The V call is TRBV7-8, the J call TRBJ1-1, with D possibly TRBD1 on 6 matching bases. Germline assignment: CDR1 SGHVS and CDR2 FQNEAQ. The V end was cut by 6 bases, the J end by 3 bases, with 11 bases between. The CDR3 runs 13 residues. The CDR3 bases are TGTGCCAGCAGTCCACAGGGATACACTGAAGCTTTCTTT. This sequence encodes CASSPQGYTEAFF.

V gene TRBV18 combines with J gene TRBJ1-4; D perhaps matches TRBD1 (6 bases). V dropped 3 bases and J dropped 0 bases, with 11 bases sitting between them. The CDR3 spans 16 residues. CDR1 and CDR2 from the germline V gene are KGHSH and LQKENI. CDR3 residues: CASSPPGVPTNEKLFF. The CDR3 nucleotides read TGTGCCAGCTCACCCCCAGGGGTCCCAACTAATGAAAAACTGTTTTTT. The full variable domain, in which reference TRBV18 and TRBJ1-4 provide the parts outside the CDR3, is NAGVMQNPRHLVRRRGQEARLRCSPMKGHSHVYWYRQLPEEGLKFMVYLQKENIIDESGMPKERFSAEFPKEGPSILRIQQVVRGDSAAYFCASSPPGVPTNEKLFFGSGTQLSVL.

V is TRBV5-4 and J is TRBJ1-2; 8 bases map to TRBD1. Looked up from germline, CDR1 is SGHNT and CDR2 is YYREEE (reference sequence). J lost 8 bases, V lost 3 bases, and 12 bases had no gene match. This CDR3 region has 15 residues. Here the CDR3 reads CASSSDRGISRGYTF. CDR3 coding DNA: TGTGCCAGCAGCTCAGACAGGGGCATTTCACGGGGCTACACCTTC.

This chain's CDR3 is CASSVVAGGLWDTQYF. CDR3 sequence (DNA): TGTGCCAGCAGCGTAGTCGCGGGGGGGCTATGGGATACGCAGTATTTT. This chain links TRBV9 with TRBJ2-3, with 9 bases that match TRBD2. Germline loops: CDR1 SGDLS, CDR2 YYNGEE. This CDR3 is built from 16 residues. The V and J ends lost 0 bases and 6 bases, in that order; junction bases with no gene match: 8.

This clone has a single count. The V call is TRBV5-1, the J call TRBJ2-2; TRBD1 agrees at 10 bases. The germline V gene encodes CDR1 SGHRS and CDR2 YFSETQ. The CDR3 totals 15 residues. Trimming removed 0 bases from V and 8 bases from J; junction bases left unmatched: 4. This chain's CDR3 is CASSLGQGATGELFF. The DNA of the CDR3 is TGCGCCAGCAGCTTGGGACAGGGGGCTACGGGGGAGCTGTTTTTT.

The chain couples TRBV7-8 to TRBJ2-7, with TRBD1 matching 10 bases. After removal of 5 bases from V and 3 bases from J, the junction contained 7 bases not matched to a gene. Per germline, CDR1 SGHVS and CDR2 FQNEAQ. This CDR3 comprises 15 residues. CDR3 sequence: CASSHRDRGIYEQYF. CDR3 DNA: TGTGCCAGCAGCCACCGGGACAGGGGAATCTACGAGCAGTACTTC.

This clone was observed once. The gene calls are TRBV20-1 and TRBJ1-1; no clear D gene. Germline V gives CDR1 DFQATT, CDR2 SNEGSKA (reference sequence). CDR3 length: 11 residues. Between the trimmed V and J ends, which lost 2 bases and 1 base, there was a span of 2 bases. CDR3 residues: CSARQNTEAFF. In DNA form, the CDR3 reads TGCAGTGCTAGACAGAACACTGAAGCTTTCTTT.

The chain uses TRBV5-1 and TRBJ2-7; TRBD1 is a possible D gene (6 bases). Germline CDR1 reads SGHRS; CDR2 reads YFSETQ. This CDR3 is built from 15 residues. Trimming removed 5 bases from V and 0 bases from J, with 15 bases in between. CDR3 bases: TGCGCCAGCAGGGTAAACAGGGCCTTCTCCTACGAGCAGTACTTC. Translation gives CASRVNRAFSYEQYF.

The chain joins TRBV6-1 to TRBJ2-5; 8 positions match TRBD2. J was trimmed by 2 bases and V by 6 bases; bases with no gene match: 5. Germline assignment: CDR1 MNHNS and CDR2 SASEGT. This CDR3 is 14 amino acids long. CDR3 in amino acids: CASRELADQETQYF. CDR3 nucleotide sequence: TGTGCCAGCAGAGAACTAGCGGATCAAGAGACCCAGTACTTC.

This clone is a singleton in its sample. V gene TRBV4-1 combines with J gene TRBJ2-3, with TRBD2 identical over 7 bases. V shed 1 base, J shed 2 bases, and the junction held 9 bases outside the gene matches. The CDR3 extends over 17 amino acids. Germline assignment: CDR1 MGHRA and CDR2 YSYEKL. Written as DNA, the CDR3 is TGCGCCAGCAGCCAAGCTTCGTCGGGAGGCGTCACAGATACGCAGTATTTT. Its translation: CASSQASSGGVTDTQYF.

V gene TRBV10-2 combines with J gene TRBJ1-2; D gene unclear. The V gene lost 5 bases and the J gene lost 8 bases, with 24 bases spanning the gap. Germline V gene lookup returns CDR1 WSHSY and CDR2 SAAADI. This CDR3 spans 16 amino acids. The CDR3: CASSNIGSTSVGGYTF. CDR3 nucleotides: TGCGCCAGCAGTAACATTGGCTCCACCAGCGTCGGGGGCTACACCTTC.

The sample holds one count of this clone. This chain links TRBV10-3 with TRBJ1-5, with D unclear. The CDR3 is 14 amino acids. Trimming pared 3 bases from V and 3 bases from J, leaving 9 bases between. Germline CDR1 is ENHRY and CDR2 is SYGVKD. The CDR3 sequence is CAISDSLDNQPQHF. CDR3 DNA: TGTGCCATCAGTGACAGTCTCGACAATCAGCCCCAGCATTTT.

V is TRBV11-2 and J is TRBJ2-1; TRBD1 is a possible D gene (5 bases). V was clipped by 0 bases and J by 8 bases, with 14 bases between them. The CDR3 length is 15 residues. Germline CDR1 is SGHAT and CDR2 is FQNNGV. The CDR3 loop is CASSLEFGTRDEQFF. For the CDR3, the DNA is TGTGCCAGCAGCTTAGAATTCGGCACCAGGGATGAGCAGTTCTTC.

V and J are TRBV5-1 and TRBJ1-1; 7 bases agree with TRBD1. Germline V gene sequence: CDR1 SGHRS, CDR2 YFSETQ. The CDR3 is 14 amino acids. The V gene end was trimmed by 4 bases and the J gene end by 1 base; junction bases not matched to a gene: 4. CDR3 amino acids: CASSRGQTNTEAFF. The CDR3 DNA sequence: TGCGCCAGCAGCCGGGGACAGACGAACACTGAAGCTTTCTTT.

The gene calls are TRBV28 and TRBJ2-3, with 8 bases aligning to TRBD2. V lost 4 bases and J lost 6; bases outside the gene matches: 6. There are 14 residues in the CDR3. CDR1 is MDHEN, CDR2 SYDVKM, per germline. CDR3: CASSYSGTPDTQYF. The CDR3 nucleotides are TGTGCCAGCAGTTATAGCGGGACTCCGGATACGCAGTATTTT.

This clone was recorded only once. The chain combines TRBV2 with TRBJ2-1, with D possibly being TRBD1 (6 bases). The CDR3 contains 14 residues. V was clipped by 3 bases and J by 5 bases, with 11 bases between them. The germline CDR1 and CDR2 sequences are SNHLY and FYNNEI. Written as DNA, the CDR3 is TGTGCCAGCAGTGAGGGGACATACAACAATGAGCAGTTCTTC. This translates into CASSEGTYNNEQFF.

The chain combines TRBV6-1 with TRBJ2-5, with TRBD1 as a possible D gene (5 bases). Trimming took off 7 bases at V and 5 bases at J, with 11 bases between the two ends. CDR1 and CDR2 (germline): MNHNS, SASEGT. This CDR3 has 12 residues. CDR3 sequence reads: CASTNRLETQYF. The CDR3 nucleotides are TGTGCCAGCACGAACAGGCTCGAGACCCAGTACTTC.

This sequence joins TRBV5-4 and TRBJ2-7; 11 bases map to TRBD1. The CDR3 consists of 14 residues. The V gene end was trimmed by 6 bases and the J gene end by 3 bases; junction bases not matched to a gene: 5. CDR1 is SGHNT and CDR2 is YYREEE in the germline V gene (reference sequence). As DNA, the CDR3 is TGTGCCAGCACACCGGGACAGGGGGACTACGAGCAGTACTTC. It translates to CASTPGQGDYEQYF.

The chain carries TRBV6-5 and TRBJ2-2, with D possibly TRBD2 on 5 matching bases. The CDR3 contains 14 residues. With 1 base removed from V and 6 bases from J, the gap between germline ends came to 9 bases. Germline V lookup: CDR1 MNHEY, CDR2 SVGAGI. The CDR3: CASSYFVGAGELFF. DNA of the CDR3: TGTGCCAGCAGTTACTTCGTCGGGGCCGGGGAGCTGTTTTTT.

This chain joins TRBV5-5 and TRBJ2-7, with a possible D match to TRBD1 (5 bases). V lost 6 bases and J lost 4, with 17 bases in between. Germline V lookup: CDR1 SGHKS, CDR2 YYEKEE (reference sequence). CDR3 length: 14 amino acids. The CDR3 sequence is CASNRDPGAYEQYF. CDR3 nucleotide sequence: TGTGCCAGCAACAGAGACCCTGGGGCGTACGAGCAGTACTTC. Supplemented by reference TRBV5-5 and TRBJ2-7, the full variable domain reads DAGVTQSPTHLIKTRGQQVTLRCSPISGHKSVSWYQQVLGQGPQFIFQYYEKEERGRGNFPDRFSARQFPNYSSELNVNALLLGDSALYLCASNRDPGAYEQYFGPGTRLTVT.

The gene calls are TRBV15 and TRBJ2-3; tentative D call: TRBD1 (6 bases). Trimming stripped 7 bases from V and 0 bases from J, with 11 bases between. CDR1 is LNHNV, CDR2 YYDKDF, per germline (reference sequence). CDR3 length: 14 residues. The CDR3 nucleotides read TGTGCCACCAAGGACAGTCTCAGCACAGATACGCAGTATTTT. It translates to CATKDSLSTDTQYF.

The CDR3 region is CASTQGLAGVSGELFF. CDR3 DNA: TGTGCCAGCACCCAAGGGCTAGCGGGAGTATCCGGGGAGCTGTTTTTT. This chain joins TRBV9 and TRBJ2-2; 10 nucleotides agree with TRBD2. Trimming took 6 bases from V and 6 from J; bases not matched to a gene: 11. Germline loops: CDR1 SGDLS, CDR2 YYNGEE. The CDR3 runs to 16 residues.

This rearrangement joins TRBV5-1 to TRBJ1-4, with D uncertain. Trimming stripped 4 bases from V and 4 bases from J, with 8 bases between. Germline loops: CDR1 SGHRS, CDR2 YFSETQ. The CDR3 is 13 residues long. DNA of the CDR3: TGCGCCAGCAGCCAACACGTTAATGAAAAACTGTTTTTT. It yields the protein CASSQHVNEKLFF.